Each of the 28 T cell receptor beta chains below was sequenced from the same sample in a study of blood T cell repertoires in COVID-19. Generated by immunoSEQ multiplex PCR, the TCRdb table keeps only in-frame clones and is missing some. The table has 95,000 to 150,000 clones, around 77% seen once. Sequencing was carried out using peripheral blood. The receptors derive from a human donor in a cohort sampled during active COVID-19.

V gene TRBV6-5 combines with J gene TRBJ1-1; D ambiguous. Per germline, CDR1 MNHEY and CDR2 SVGAGI. This CDR3 has 12 residues. Deletions cut 2 bases from V and 4 bases from J, with 5 bases between. The CDR3 DNA reads TGTGCCAGCAGTTACGGCCCCACTGAAGCTTTCTTT. It is translated as CASSYGPTEAFF.

The chain links TRBV7-6 to TRBJ1-4; possibly TRBD1 for D (5 bases). Germline loops: CDR1 SGHVS, CDR2 FNYEAQ. The CDR3 extends over 15 amino acids. Trimming shortened V by 5 bases and J by 1 base, and 11 bases separated the two germline ends. Written as DNA, the CDR3 is TGTGCCAGCAGCCCCCTGGGGGGAACTAATGAAAAACTGTTTTTT. Protein sequence: CASSPLGGTNEKLFF.

Here the CDR3 DNA reads TGTGCCAGCAGCCCAGTCCAAAGCAAGCGTCCACAGGGCTATGGCTACACCTTC. Residues: CASSPVQSKRPQGYGYTF. This chain uses TRBV7-9 with TRBJ1-2; possible D gene TRBD1, 6 bases. This CDR3 spans 18 amino acids. Germline lookup yields CDR1 SEHNR and CDR2 FQNEAQ (reference sequence). V was clipped by 5 bases and J by 4 bases, with 26 bases between them.

The rearrangement links TRBV11-2 to TRBJ1-6, with D tentatively TRBD1 (5 bases). This CDR3 is 15 amino acids long. Looked up from germline, CDR1 is SGHAT and CDR2 is FQNNGV. V dropped 7 bases and J dropped 7 bases, with 17 bases sitting between them. The CDR3 DNA reads as TGTGCCAGCAACTTTCAGGGAGGTGGAAATTCACCCCTCCACTTT. The encoded protein is CASNFQGGGNSPLHF.

The J gene is TRBJ2-1, the V gene TRBV28, with a tentative D call TRBD2 (5 bases). Trimming shortened V by 6 bases and J by 4 bases, and 10 bases separated the two germline ends. This CDR3 region has 13 residues. The germline gives CDR1 MDHEN, CDR2 SYDVKM. In DNA, the CDR3 is TGTGCCAGCAGCTTGACTACTTACAATGAGCAGTTCTTC. This codes for CASSLTTYNEQFF.

The chain uses TRBV7-3 and TRBJ2-7; 8 bases fit TRBD2. Trimming at V came to 5 bases and at J to 5 bases, leaving 8 bases not matched to a gene. CDR3 length: 14 residues. Per the germline V gene, CDR1 is SGHTA and CDR2 is FQGTGA. CDR3 sequence: CASSVSGVANEQYF. The CDR3 DNA sequence: TGTGCCAGCAGCGTTAGCGGGGTTGCTAACGAGCAGTACTTC.

The V gene is TRBV23-1, the J gene TRBJ2-7; 11 nucleotides line up with TRBD2. TRBV23-1 falls under the ORF class, with uncertain function. J gave up 2 bases and V 6 bases, and 3 bases lay outside the gene matches. The CDR3 covers 14 residues. The CDR3 bases are TGCGCCAGCAGCAGACTAGCGGGACCCTACGAGCAGTACTTC. Encoded protein: CASSRLAGPYEQYF.

This clone was seen just once. The chain has TRBV29-1 and TRBJ2-7; 8 positions match TRBD2. Per the germline V gene, CDR1 is SQVTM and CDR2 is ANQGSEA. The V gene end was trimmed by 6 bases and the J gene end by 6 bases; junction bases not matched to a gene: 10. This CDR3 region has 13 residues. The DNA of the CDR3 is TGCAGCGTGATGGGACTAGTAGATGGCGAGCAGTACTTC. The encoded protein is CSVMGLVDGEQYF.

The J gene is TRBJ2-1, the V gene TRBV2; D gene ambiguous. V was pared by 2 bases and J by 8 bases, with 4 bases between. The CDR3 is 11 amino acids. From germline, CDR1 is SNHLY and CDR2 FYNNEI. The DNA for the CDR3 is TGTGCCAGCAGTGAAATCTATGAGCAGTTCTTC. Translation: CASSEIYEQFF.

The V gene is TRBV9, the J gene TRBJ1-1; D is possibly TRBD1 (5 bases). The CDR3 is 16 residues long. CDR1 is SGDLS, CDR2 YYNGEE, per germline. V was trimmed by 4 bases and J by 0 bases, leaving 16 bases between them. CDR3 region: CASSTPTQEMNTEAFF. DNA for the CDR3: TGTGCCAGCAGCACCCCAACACAGGAGATGAACACTGAAGCTTTCTTT. The variable domain in full, with the rest retrieved from reference TRBV9 and TRBJ1-1, is DSGVTQTPKHLITATGQRVTLRCSPRSGDLSVYWYQQSLDQGLQFLIQYYNGEERAKGNILERFSAQQFPDLHSELNLSSLELGDSALYFCASSTPTQEMNTEAFFGQGTRLTVV.

The chain couples TRBV10-3 to TRBJ2-3; TRBD2 aligns across 9 bases. The CDR3 has 17 amino acids. V trimming: 3 bases; J trimming: 5 bases; junction bases outside the gene matches: 12. The germline CDR1 and CDR2 sequences are ENHRY and SYGVKD. The CDR3 sequence: CAISDPSLSGGQDTQYF. The CDR3 bases are TGTGCCATCAGTGACCCTTCTCTTAGCGGGGGTCAAGATACGCAGTATTTT.

This clone was recorded a few times. The chain recombines TRBV4-1 with TRBJ2-7; D not resolved. The CDR3 loop spans 13 amino acids. V was trimmed by 1 base and J by 0 bases, leaving 4 bases between them. Looked up from germline, CDR1 is MGHRA and CDR2 is YSYEKL. This CDR3 is CASSQANSYEQYF. The CDR3 DNA sequence: TGCGCCAGCAGCCAAGCCAACTCCTACGAGCAGTACTTC.

The chain carries TRBV5-1 and TRBJ1-5; 7 nucleotides agree with TRBD1. This CDR3 has 17 residues. Germline-derived CDR1 and CDR2 are SGHRS and YFSETQ. The V and J ends lost 4 bases and 4 bases, in that order; junction bases with no gene match: 14. The CDR3, as DNA: TGCGCCAGCAGCCACAACCGGGGACAGCCCAAAAATCAGCCCCAGCATTTT. Translating it yields CASSHNRGQPKNQPQHF.

The chain uses TRBV7-2 and TRBJ2-5, with D possibly TRBD1 on 6 matching bases. This CDR3 contains 16 residues. The germline CDR1 and CDR2 sequences are SGHTA and FQGNSA. Trimming took 5 bases from V and 8 from J, leaving 24 bases between them. CDR3 sequence: CASSPLDSRGQVTQYF. The CDR3 bases are TGTGCCAGCAGCCCGCTGGACAGTCGCGGTCAGGTCACCCAGTACTTC.

The chain recombines TRBV11-2 with TRBJ1-1; a weak D match, TRBD1 (5 bases). The CDR3 is 15 amino acids. Per the germline V gene, CDR1 is SGHAT and CDR2 is FQNNGV. Trimming took 1 base from V and 1 from J, leaving 10 bases between them. The CDR3 loop is CASSLGDLANTEAFF. The CDR3 DNA sequence: TGTGCCAGCAGCTTAGGGGACTTAGCGAACACTGAAGCTTTCTTT.

The DNA for the CDR3 is TGTGCCACCAGCAGACCCACCGGGGAGGGCTACACCTTC. Amino acids: CATSRPTGEGYTF. This chain joins TRBV15 and TRBJ1-2, with D unclear. V dropped 2 bases and J dropped 8 bases, with 12 bases sitting between them. CDR1 and CDR2 from the germline V gene are LNHNV and YYDKDF (reference sequence). The CDR3 is made up of 13 amino acids.

This chain joins TRBV6-1 and TRBJ2-5, with 8 bases identical to TRBD1. Looked up from germline, CDR1 is MNHNS and CDR2 is SASEGT. The CDR3 spans 16 residues. V lost 1 base, J lost 5 bases, and 9 bases stayed unmatched. Here the CDR3 reads CASSEVGQGAWETQYF. CDR3 sequence (DNA): TGTGCCAGCAGTGAAGTTGGCCAGGGGGCATGGGAGACCCAGTACTTC.

This chain links TRBV28 with TRBJ2-7, with D hard to call. The CDR3 runs to 11 residues. From germline, CDR1 is MDHEN and CDR2 SYDVKM. The germline V and J ends were trimmed by 4 bases and 6 bases, with 7 bases remaining between them. The CDR3 sequence is CASSSMFEQYF. CDR3 coding DNA: TGTGCCAGCAGTTCCATGTTCGAGCAGTACTTC.

This clone was found once. The V and J genes are TRBV30 and TRBJ2-7; a possible D gene is TRBD2 (6 bases). This CDR3 contains 14 residues. Looked up from germline, CDR1 is GTSNPN and CDR2 is SVGIG (reference sequence). Trimming took off 1 base at V and 3 bases at J, with 13 bases between the two ends. CDR3 sequence: CAWSGNGGLYEQYF. CDR3 DNA: TGTGCCTGGAGTGGGAACGGGGGACTCTACGAGCAGTACTTC.

The chain employs TRBV4-1 and TRBJ2-7, with 10 nucleotides matching TRBD2. The V gene end was trimmed by 2 bases and the J gene end by 5 bases; junction bases not matched to a gene: 3. Per germline, CDR1 MGHRA and CDR2 YSYEKL. The CDR3 loop spans 14 amino acids. For the CDR3, the DNA is TGCGCCAGCAGCCAACTAGCGGGAGCAAACGAGCAGTACTTC. This sequence encodes CASSQLAGANEQYF.

The chain links TRBV28 to TRBJ1-1; D is uncertain. Trimming cost V 4 bases and J 8 bases, with 14 bases left between them. There are 13 residues in the CDR3. Per germline, CDR1 MDHEN and CDR2 SYDVKM. The CDR3 DNA reads TGTGCCAGCAGTTCCCACGACACGGGGGAAGCTTTCTTT. It codes for CASSSHDTGEAFF.

The chain is built from TRBV11-3 and TRBJ2-7; 9 nucleotides align to TRBD1. Germline CDR1 reads SGHNT; CDR2 reads YENEEA. CDR3 size: 18 residues. J gave up 2 bases and V 4 bases, and 15 bases lay outside the gene matches. CDR3 protein: CASSSGSGTGNAAYEQYF. The CDR3, as DNA: TGTGCCAGCAGCTCAGGATCCGGGACAGGGAACGCTGCCTACGAGCAGTACTTC.

The V and J genes are TRBV10-3 and TRBJ2-7, with 10 bases that match TRBD1. V lost 2 bases to trimming and J lost 3 bases; unmatched junction nucleotides: 4. The CDR3 covers 15 residues. Germline CDR1 and CDR2: ENHRY and SYGVKD. The DNA of the CDR3 is TGTGCCATCAGTGAGCCTGGGGACAGGGGCTACGAGCAGTACTTC. This translates into CAISEPGDRGYEQYF.

The DNA of the CDR3 is TGTGCCAGCAGCTTAGATAGGGCAGGGAAGTGGTACGAGCAGTACTTC. Its protein product is CASSLDRAGKWYEQYF. The chain combines TRBV11-3 with TRBJ2-7; possibly TRBD1 for D (5 bases). In germline, CDR1 is SGHNT, CDR2 YENEEA. This CDR3 is 16 amino acids long. The V and J ends lost 0 bases and 4 bases respectively, with 16 bases between them.

The chain links TRBV2 to TRBJ1-4, with no clear D. The germline V gene encodes CDR1 SNHLY and CDR2 FYNNEI. CDR3 size: 11 residues. V gave up 9 bases and J gave up 7 bases, with 9 bases separating them. CDR3: CASHAGEKLFF. The CDR3 DNA reads as TGTGCCAGTCACGCGGGTGAAAAACTGTTTTTT.

This clone has only a few counts. The chain combines TRBV27 with TRBJ1-2, with 7 bases fitting TRBD1. The germline CDR1 and CDR2 sequences are MNHEY and SMNVEV (reference sequence). With 4 bases clipped from V and 3 bases from J, the junction kept 5 bases outside the gene matches. The CDR3 loop spans 14 amino acids. The CDR3 region is CASSSRGIDYGYTF. The DNA for the CDR3 is TGTGCCAGCAGTTCCAGGGGGATTGACTATGGCTACACCTTC.

The chain links TRBV27 to TRBJ2-7; 10 bases fit TRBD1. This CDR3 is built from 15 residues. Germline loops: CDR1 MNHEY, CDR2 SMNVEV (reference sequence). J was trimmed by 3 bases and V by 5 bases; bases with no gene match: 7. The CDR3 protein is CASSTPGTGDYEQYF. CDR3 in DNA: TGTGCCAGCAGTACTCCCGGGACAGGGGACTACGAGCAGTACTTC.

This clone has only one observation. The CDR3 loop is CASSTPGTGIIKPQHF. CDR3 in DNA: TGTGCCAGCAGCACCCCCGGGACAGGGATAATCAAGCCCCAGCATTTT. This chain uses TRBV28 with TRBJ1-5; TRBD1 aligns across 9 bases. The length of the CDR3 is 16 residues. V shed 6 bases, J shed 8 bases, and the junction held 14 bases outside the gene matches. Germline loops: CDR1 MDHEN, CDR2 SYDVKM.